Each of the 10 T cell receptor beta chains below was sequenced from the same sample in a study of identical twins. TCRdb called the 5' RACE reads again in MiXCR, with one record for every CDR3 protein. The repertoire consists of roughly 250,000 distinct CDR3 sequences, with about 14% occurring once and the leading ten covering around 8.3%. Sequencing was done on a sample of memory (CD45RO+) T cells sorted from blood. These TCRs come from a woman in her late teens or twenties in good health.

DNA of the CDR3: TGTGCCAGCAGCGGCCAAAGCGGGAACTCCTACAATGAGCAGTTCTTC. It is translated as CASSGQSGNSYNEQFF. This rearrangement joins TRBV7-2 to TRBJ2-1, with 7 bases lining up with TRBD2. V lost 5 bases and J lost 0; bases outside the gene matches: 7. Germline-derived CDR1 and CDR2 are SGHTA and FQGNSA. The CDR3 totals 16 residues. Complete variable domain (other parts from reference TRBV7-2 and TRBJ2-1): GAGVSQSPSNKVTEKGKDVELRCDPISGHTALYWYRQSLGQGLEFLIYFQGNSAPDKSGLPSDRFSAERTGGSVSTLTIQRTQQEDSAVYLCASSGQSGNSYNEQFFGPGTRLTVL.

This clonotype was counted at least ten times. This CDR3 is CASAAWRGSYEQYF. For the CDR3, the DNA is TGTGCCAGCGCTGCATGGCGGGGTTCCTACGAGCAGTACTTC. The chain joins TRBV6-1 to TRBJ2-7; a weak D match, TRBD2 (6 bases). The CDR3 runs 14 residues. With 8 bases removed from V and 1 base from J, the gap between germline ends came to 15 bases. Germline values: CDR1 MNHNS, CDR2 SASEGT.

This chain links TRBV5-6 with TRBJ2-5; D tentatively reads TRBD1 or TRBD2 (5 bases each). The CDR3 contains 14 residues. Looked up from germline, CDR1 is SGHDT and CDR2 is YYEEEE. Trimming shortened V by 3 bases and J by 4 bases, and 13 bases separated the two germline ends. The CDR3 reads CASSSGIGTETQYF. The CDR3 region has the DNA TGTGCCAGCAGCTCCGGTATTGGGACAGAGACCCAGTACTTC. The full variable domain, with the rest looked up from reference TRBV5-6 and TRBJ2-5, is DAGVTQSPTHLIKTRGQQVTLRCSPKSGHDTVSWYQQALGQGPQFIFQYYEEEERQRGNFPDRFSGHQFPNYSSELNVNALLLGDSALYLCASSSGIGTETQYFGPGTRLLVL.

This clonotype was seen a handful of times. V gene TRBV2 combines with J gene TRBJ2-7; TRBD2 agrees at 8 bases. V was pared by 1 base and J by 6 bases, with 5 bases of the junction left unmatched. The CDR3 contains 14 residues. Germline V lookup: CDR1 SNHLY, CDR2 FYNNEI. This CDR3 reads CASSEVRGGIEQYF. Written as DNA, the CDR3 is TGTGCCAGCAGTGAAGTTCGGGGGGGGATCGAGCAGTACTTC.

The chain joins TRBV6-5 to TRBJ1-1, with D hard to call. Per the germline V gene, CDR1 is MNHEY and CDR2 is SVGAGI. V was cut by 3 bases and J by 1 base, with 12 bases left in between. The CDR3 is made up of 15 amino acids. The DNA of the CDR3 is TGTGCCAGCAGTTATACGCGTGCCGGGAACACTGAAGCTTTCTTT. Its translation: CASSYTRAGNTEAFF.

This clonotype was seen ten or more times. The chain employs TRBV12-3 or TRBV12-4 and TRBJ2-3; D might be TRBD2 (7 bases). CDR3 length equals 15 residues. The V gene lost 5 bases and the J gene lost 4 bases, with 16 bases spanning the gap. The CDR3 region has the DNA TGTGCCAGCAGTCCGGGGGGCGTTCGGGCAGATACGCAGTATTTT. Translation gives CASSPGGVRADTQYF.

This clonotype showed up just a few times. J is TRBJ2-2 and V is TRBV5-1; D not resolved. The germline V gene has CDR1 SGHRS and CDR2 YFSETQ. The CDR3 contains 17 residues. Trimming cost V 0 bases and J 4 bases, with 16 bases left between them. The CDR3 sequence: CASSLDLSGIFTGELFF. CDR3 nucleotides: TGCGCCAGCAGCTTGGATCTGTCTGGGATCTTCACCGGGGAGCTGTTTTTT.

This clonotype was found a few times. The J gene is TRBJ2-2, the V gene TRBV5-1; 10 bases are shared with TRBD2. V dropped 4 bases and J dropped 3; count of bases not matched to a gene: 3. Per germline, CDR1 SGHRS and CDR2 YFSETQ. The CDR3 extends over 15 amino acids. The CDR3 is CASSLLAGYTGELFF. DNA for the CDR3: TGCGCCAGCAGCCTACTAGCGGGGTACACCGGGGAGCTGTTTTTT.

The chain combines TRBV5-1 with TRBJ2-2, with 9 nucleotides matching TRBD1. The CDR3 extends over 16 amino acids. Per the germline V gene, CDR1 is SGHRS and CDR2 is YFSETQ. V was pared by 1 base and J by 5 bases, with 6 bases of the junction left unmatched. CDR3 sequence: CASSLRTQGATGELFF. The CDR3 coding sequence is TGCGCCAGCAGCTTGCGGACACAGGGGGCGACCGGGGAGCTGTTTTTT.

The rearrangement links TRBV3-1 to TRBJ2-4; perhaps TRBD2 as D (5 bases). This CDR3 spans 15 amino acids. Germline V gives CDR1 LGHDT, CDR2 YNNKEL (reference sequence). V lost 5 bases and J 6 bases, leaving 17 bases between the germline ends. The DNA for the CDR3 is TGTGCCAGCAGCGTCGACCTAGGAGGAGGAAACATTCAGTACTTC. Its translation: CASSVDLGGGNIQYF.